A single sample is the source of the 5 T cell receptor beta chains below, sequenced in a study of a mutant IDH1 vaccine in newly diagnosed glioma. These receptors are not linked to any known antigen. Regarding time point: week 11, during vaccination. Each dose of the vaccine consisted of 300 ug of mutant IDH1 20-mer peptide, with topical imiquimod. The repertoire was sequenced with immunoSEQ multiplex PCR; TCRdb's copy has only in-frame clones and lacks some. Among 25,000 to 35,000 clones listed, around 89% were seen once. Sequencing was performed on PBMCs, taken from a glioma patient whose treatment included an IDH1 peptide vaccine. These receptors all come from a young man with glioma.

The chain employs TRBV10-3 and TRBJ2-3, with D unclear. With 2 bases removed from V and 3 bases from J, the gap between germline ends came to 9 bases. CDR1 and CDR2 (germline): ENHRY, SYGVKD. This CDR3 region has 14 residues. In DNA form, the CDR3 reads TGTGCCATCAGTGAGGGGATAGGAACAGATACGCAGTATTTT. Translation gives CAISEGIGTDTQYF.

The chain uses TRBV5-6 and TRBJ1-5, with D hard to call. Trimming pared 0 bases from V and 4 bases from J, leaving 8 bases between. The CDR3 consists of 14 residues. The germline V gene has CDR1 SGHDT and CDR2 YYEEEE. DNA of the CDR3: TGTGCCAGCAGCTTGGGGACGGATAATCAGCCCCAGCATTTT. It is translated as CASSLGTDNQPQHF.

The V and J genes are TRBV6-1 and TRBJ1-3; D is possibly TRBD1 (6 bases). CDR3 size: 15 residues. Germline-derived CDR1 and CDR2 are MNHNS and SASEGT. The V end lost 11 bases, the J end lost 0 bases, and 17 bases lay between the germline ends. This CDR3 is CAGRRTATSGNTIYF. DNA for the CDR3: TGTGCCGGAAGGAGGACAGCTACCTCTGGAAACACCATATATTTT.

The V and J genes are TRBV10-1 and TRBJ1-5; D call uncertain. V lost 9 bases to trimming and J lost 1 base, with 13 bases between them. CDR3 length: 14 residues. Germline CDR1 and CDR2: WNHNN and SYGVQD (reference sequence). DNA for the CDR3: TGCGCCAGAGGAGAGTGGGTAAGCAATCAGCCCCAGCATTTT. Its translation: CARGEWVSNQPQHF.

V usage is TRBV13 and J usage is TRBJ1-1, with TRBD1 matching over 12 bases. The V segment lost 5 bases and the J segment 7 bases; nucleotides outside the gene matches: 8. Germline V CDR1 and CDR2: PRHDT, FYEKMQ (reference sequence). CDR3 length: 15 residues. CDR3 loop: CASSTRDRGLDEAFF. The DNA of the CDR3 is TGTGCCAGCAGCACCCGGGACAGGGGGCTTGATGAAGCTTTCTTT.